The T cell receptor beta chain described here comes from a study of PD-1 blockade in classical Hodgkin lymphoma. Background on the study: On a schedule of every 2 weeks, patients received nivolumab 3 mg/kg intravenously. General study findings and limits: Those achieving complete response showed baseline diversity like newly diagnosed patients. According to reports, newly diagnosed patients had lower baseline TCR diversity than healthy donors, and relapsed/refractory patients had lower baseline TCR diversity still. Patients starting nivolumab less than 1 year after ASCT had lower diversity and were excluded from later analyses.

Profiling relied on immunoSEQ multiplex PCR, and the TCRdb table lists in-frame clones only, not all of them. The repertoire holds 20,000 to 25,000 clones, with approximately 80% as singletons. V was shortened by 4 bases and J by 7 bases, with 21 bases between the two germline ends. CDR1 is SGHNT, CDR2 YYREEE, per germline (reference sequence). The CDR3 spans 16 residues. As concerns this clone: Its antigen remains unknown.

All the patients suffered relapse after autologous stem cell transplantation, and brentuximab vedotin exposure differed. Source: peripheral blood mononuclear cells (PBMCs), taken before the second cycle of nivolumab. The TCR originated in a human donor with classical Hodgkin lymphoma. The gene calls are TRBV5-4 and TRBJ2-1; possibly TRBD1 or TRBD2 for D (6 bases each). The CDR3 coding sequence is TGTGCCAGCAGCAACTGGGGGGCGAAGGTGGGAAATGAGCAGTTCTTC. As protein: CASSNWGAKVGNEQFF.